This passage covers 2 T cell receptor beta chains from one sample sequenced in a study of T-cell reconstitution after alpha-beta-depleted transplantation in children. Preparation of the TCRbeta library involved a method that used unique molecular identifiers. MiXCR, applied by TCRdb to the PCR reads, yields one record per CDR3 protein. This table has 700,000 to 950,000 distinct CDR3 sequences, 16% appearing once. The material was PBMCs, mostly from graft donor cells, obtained 360 days after TCRalphabeta/CD19-depleted stem cell transplant. These receptors all come from a male patient younger than 18 who had a stem cell transplant for acute lymphoblastic leukemia, so the T cells may come from the graft donor.

The chain links TRBV4-2 to TRBJ2-7; D may match TRBD1 or TRBD2 (5 bases each). The ends were cut back, 1 base at V and 2 bases at J, with 12 bases in the middle. The length of the CDR3 is 15 residues. Germline V gene lookup returns CDR1 LGHNA and CDR2 YNFKEQ. Here the CDR3 reads CASSQGRDRPYEQYF. The CDR3 region has the DNA TGTGCCAGCAGCCAAGGACGGGACCGACCCTACGAGCAGTACTTC.

This sequence joins TRBV7-7 and TRBJ2-6, with 12 bases lining up with TRBD1. Per germline, CDR1 SSHAT and CDR2 FNYEAQ (reference sequence). The junction had 8 bases not matched to a gene; V was cut back by 5 bases and J by 0 bases. The CDR3 length is 19 residues. CDR3 nucleotide sequence: TGTGCCAGCAGCACAGGGCCGGGACAGGGGGCCTCTGGGGCCAACGTCCTGACTTTC. Its protein product is CASSTGPGQGASGANVLTF.